These 15 T cell receptor beta chains came from one sample sequenced in a study of T-cell reconstitution after alpha-beta-depleted transplantation in children (dated by TCRdb to the mid-2010s). The library came from PCR. Data came from an Illumina HiSeq 2500. TCR library preparation used molecular barcoding, with unique molecular identifiers applied to normalize quantification of the TCRbeta repertoire. In-frame beta chains were kept once TCRdb had trimmed the public reads at Q25 with fastp and called clones with MiXCR. Rows merge per CDR3 protein into single entries with the most common DNA and genes. Present in this sample are about 500,000 distinct CDR3 sequences, approximately 32% of which were seen just once. Of the sample, roughly 2.5% falls within the top ten clones. Source: PBMCs from the stem cell graft donor, taken from the stem cell graft. Receptor source: a human donor who donated a stem cell graft to a child with aplastic anemia.

The J gene is TRBJ2-3, the V gene TRBV20-1; the match to TRBD2 covers 15 bases. This CDR3 has 16 residues. J gave up 5 bases and V 1 base, and 4 bases lay outside the gene matches. Germline V gene lookup returns CDR1 DFQATT and CDR2 SNEGSKA (reference sequence). CDR3 amino acids: CSARGTSGRAIDTQYF. The CDR3 coding sequence is TGCAGTGCTAGAGGGACTAGCGGGAGGGCCATAGATACGCAGTATTTT.

The genes are TRBV6-5 and TRBJ2-1; D call uncertain. The CDR3 has 16 residues. Trimming took off 2 bases at V and 0 bases at J, with 11 bases between the two ends. The germline CDR1 and CDR2 sequences are MNHEY and SVGAGI. For the CDR3, the DNA is TGTGCCAGCAGTTACGATCGGCGTAGCTCCTACAATGAGCAGTTCTTC. Translating it yields CASSYDRRSSYNEQFF.

In its sample, this clonotype was seen a few times. The CDR3 DNA follows: TGTGCCAGCAGTAGGGTGCGGGCTTTCTTT. It translates to CASSRVRAFF. V gene TRBV28 combines with J gene TRBJ1-1; D remains unclear. V shed 5 bases and J shed 11 bases, with 9 bases lying between them. From germline, CDR1 is MDHEN and CDR2 SYDVKM. The CDR3 spans 10 residues.

This clonotype was counted a few times. The V call is TRBV7-3, the J call TRBJ2-1; 7 nucleotides line up with TRBD1. CDR1 SGHTA and CDR2 FQGTGA come from the germline V gene. This CDR3 is built from 14 residues. Trimming took 5 bases from V and 5 from J; bases not matched to a gene: 6. The CDR3 is CASSPGTANNEQFF. DNA of the CDR3: TGTGCCAGCAGCCCGGGGACAGCGAACAATGAGCAGTTCTTC.

In this sample, this clonotype turned up a few times. V and J are TRBV20-1 and TRBJ1-5; D is undetermined. The CDR3 length is 14 residues. Per the germline V gene, CDR1 is DFQATT and CDR2 is SNEGSKA (reference sequence). V was clipped by 0 bases and J by 1 base, with 7 bases between them. CDR3: CSARDSLSNQPQHF. In DNA form, the CDR3 reads TGCAGTGCTAGAGACTCACTGAGCAATCAGCCCCAGCATTTT.

This clonotype was seen a handful of times. This rearrangement joins TRBV5-1 to TRBJ2-1; the D is unclear. This CDR3 comprises 14 residues. Germline CDR1 SGHRS, CDR2 YFSETQ. V was clipped by 2 bases and J by 6 bases, with 12 bases between them. CDR3: CASSFRFSSNEQFF. CDR3 coding DNA: TGCGCCAGCAGCTTCAGATTTTCCAGCAATGAGCAGTTCTTC.

This clonotype was seen just once. The chain carries TRBV18 and TRBJ1-5; no clear D. Germline V lookup: CDR1 KGHSH, CDR2 LQKENI. Deletions cut 6 bases from V and 0 bases from J, with 15 bases between. The CDR3 consists of 16 residues. CDR3 nucleotides: TGTGCCAGCTCCCCTTCCAGTGGATATAGCAATCAGCCCCAGCATTTT. Translation: CASSPSSGYSNQPQHF.

The J gene is TRBJ2-1, the V gene TRBV19; 14 nucleotides align to TRBD2. Germline loops: CDR1 LNHDA, CDR2 SQIVND (reference sequence). V dropped 5 bases and J dropped 8; count of bases not matched to a gene: 17. The CDR3 is 19 amino acids. Written as DNA, the CDR3 is TGTGCCAGTAGTCCCCCACCGGGACTAGCGGGAGCCGGCGCGGATGAGCAGTTCTTC. The encoded protein is CASSPPPGLAGAGADEQFF.

The chain employs TRBV10-3 and TRBJ1-1; tentatively, D is TRBD1 (6 bases). The CDR3 length is 12 residues. CDR1 is ENHRY, CDR2 SYGVKD, per germline. Trimming removed 10 bases at V and 1 base at J, with 10 bases between. The DNA of the CDR3 is TGTGCCAGCCGGACAGAGAACACTGAAGCTTTCTTT. It is translated as CASRTENTEAFF.

This clonotype has a handful of counts. The rearrangement uses TRBV6-1 and TRBJ2-7, with no clear D. The CDR3 is 15 amino acids. Trimming stripped 6 bases from V and 2 bases from J, with 17 bases between. The germline V gene has CDR1 MNHNS and CDR2 SASEGT. The CDR3 here is CASRPTSLGAYEQYF. The CDR3 region has the DNA TGTGCCAGCAGACCGACGTCGTTAGGCGCCTACGAGCAGTACTTC.

V and J are TRBV7-2 and TRBJ1-1, with unresolved D. CDR1 and CDR2 (germline): SGHTA, FQGNSA. The CDR3 is 13 amino acids. Trimming left V 1 base short and J 5 bases short, with 8 bases between. The CDR3 region has the DNA TGTGCCAGCAGCTTAGTGATGGAGACTGAAGCTTTCTTT. Translation: CASSLVMETEAFF.

The CDR3 region is CATSDLDGNTGELFF. The CDR3 DNA is TGTGCCACCAGTGACTTGGACGGAAACACCGGGGAGCTGTTTTTT. V and J are TRBV24-1 and TRBJ2-2; D is unresolved. V lost 4 bases to trimming and J lost 2 bases, with 10 bases between them. CDR3 length equals 15 residues. CDR1 and CDR2 (germline): KGHDR, SFDVKD.

This clonotype was seen a few times. The chain joins TRBV24-1 to TRBJ2-1, with TRBD2 matching 8 bases. The germline V gene has CDR1 KGHDR and CDR2 SFDVKD. The CDR3 covers 19 residues. V was pared by 5 bases and J by 12 bases, with 26 bases of the junction left unmatched. DNA of the CDR3: TGTGCCACCAGTGCGGGTCCGGGAGGGGACAACCGGTTGGGGTGGGTGCAGTTCTTC. It translates to CATSAGPGGDNRLGWVQFF.

This clonotype was recorded a few times. The chain links TRBV29-1 to TRBJ1-1, with D possibly matching TRBD1 (6 bases). The CDR3 contains 11 residues. Trimming left V 7 bases short and J 3 bases short, with 9 bases between. Germline values: CDR1 SQVTM, CDR2 ANQGSEA. The CDR3 loop reads CSGTGYTEAFF. CDR3 bases: TGCAGCGGAACAGGGTACACTGAAGCTTTCTTT.

This clonotype was observed a handful of times. CDR3 amino acids: CASSPRGRESGYEQYF. The CDR3 nucleotides are TGTGCCAGCAGCCCCCGGGGGCGGGAGTCTGGCTACGAGCAGTACTTC. This rearrangement joins TRBV7-2 to TRBJ2-7; tentative D call: TRBD2 (7 bases). V was shortened by 5 bases and J by 3 bases, with 20 bases between the two germline ends. Germline V gene data show CDR1 as SGHTA and CDR2 as FQGNSA. The CDR3 totals 16 residues. Using reference TRBV7-2 and TRBJ2-7 for the parts outside the CDR3, the full variable domain is GAGVSQSPSNKVTEKGKDVELRCDPISGHTALYWYRQSLGQGLEFLIYFQGNSAPDKSGLPSDRFSAERTGGSVSTLTIQRTQQEDSAVYLCASSPRGRESGYEQYFGPGTRLTVT.